The 4 T cell receptor beta chains presented below share a single source sample, sequenced in a study of shared clonotypes between healthy human individuals (dated by TCRdb to 2020 to 2022). Library generation was performed with the immunoSEQ multiplex PCR assay. TCRdb took this table from immuneACCESS and kept in-frame rearrangements with V and J called. Such tables lack part of the clones; where checked against another copy, unresolved V genes explain under half of the gap, and the rest is unexplained. The sample table contains over a million clones; only one count was recorded for approximately 80% of them. The ten largest clones take up 0.6% to 0.75% of the sample. The sample was memory CD4+ T cells from PBMCs. The cell subset or site label on this specimen signifies: CD45RA-negative fraction. The origin of the receptors is a man aged 18 to 29 in good health. Some clones in this sample may be carry-over from other donors' samples.

This clone was seen only a few times. This sequence joins TRBV28 and TRBJ1-2; D gene ambiguous. CDR3 length equals 12 residues. CDR1 and CDR2 from the germline V gene are MDHEN and SYDVKM. Trimming cost V 3 bases and J 10 bases, with 12 bases left between them. CDR3 region: CASSFQDLHYTF. The CDR3 DNA sequence: TGTGCCAGCAGTTTCCAGGACCTCCACTACACCTTC.

The J gene is TRBJ1-2, the V gene TRBV7-9; TRBD1 aligns across 7 bases. The V and J ends lost 4 bases and 3 bases, in that order; junction bases with no gene match: 8. Looked up from germline, CDR1 is SEHNR and CDR2 is FQNEAQ (reference sequence). The CDR3 is made up of 15 amino acids. In nucleotides, the CDR3 is TGTGCCAGCAGCTCTAACAGGGGAGATGACTATGGCTACACCTTC. Its translation: CASSSNRGDDYGYTF. Combining the CDR3 with reference TRBV7-9 and TRBJ1-2 gives the whole variable domain DTGVSQNPRHKITKRGQNVTFRCDPISEHNRLYWYRQTLGQGPEFLTYFQNEAQLEKSRLLSDRFSAERPKGSFSTLEIQRTEQGDSAMYLCASSSNRGDDYGYTFGSGTRLTVV.

The chain employs TRBV28 and TRBJ1-1, with TRBD1 matching 7 bases. The CDR3 loop spans 15 amino acids. V trimming: 6 bases; J trimming: 1 base; junction bases outside the gene matches: 8. The germline V gene has CDR1 MDHEN and CDR2 SYDVKM. The CDR3 sequence is CASRGQNSPNTEAFF. DNA for the CDR3: TGTGCCAGCAGGGGACAGAACTCTCCGAACACTGAAGCTTTCTTT.

On this clone: Other nucleotide sequences in the sample specify the same CDR3. The chain uses TRBV28 and TRBJ2-2, with 8 nucleotides matching TRBD2. Unmatched junction bases numbered 1, after V lost 3 bases and J lost 4 bases. Germline V gene data show CDR1 as MDHEN and CDR2 as SYDVKM. The CDR3 consists of 14 residues. CDR3 sequence (DNA): TGTGCCAGCAGTTTTCTAGCGGGCACCGGGGAGCTGTTTTTT. Translation gives CASSFLAGTGELFF.